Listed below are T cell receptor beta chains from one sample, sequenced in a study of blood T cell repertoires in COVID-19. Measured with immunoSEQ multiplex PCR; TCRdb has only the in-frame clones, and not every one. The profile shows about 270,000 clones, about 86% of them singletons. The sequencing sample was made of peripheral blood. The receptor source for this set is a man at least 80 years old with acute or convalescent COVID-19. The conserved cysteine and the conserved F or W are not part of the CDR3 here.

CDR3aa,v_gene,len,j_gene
ASSIGTGAVRGQPQH,TRBV21-1,15,TRBJ1-5
ASSFTGSYEQY,TRBV7-2,11,TRBJ2-7
ASSLNRGTQSYEQY,TRBV5-6,14,TRBJ2-7
ASTETDNNYGYT,TRBV2,12,TRBJ1-2
ASSYSRRDRTKEAF,TRBV7-2,14,TRBJ1-1
ASSLSLGLDRASGYT,TRBV28,15,TRBJ1-2
ASSPGQGENTIY,TRBV18,12,TRBJ1-3
ASSPPGTGSYNEQF,TRBV11-1,14,TRBJ2-1
ASSLVGYWSYGYT,TRBV11-2,13,TRBJ1-2
ASSPSGLKYNEQF,TRBV7-2,13,TRBJ2-1
ASSLSGDNEQF,TRBV4-1,11,TRBJ2-1
ASSPKGGVGYEQY,TRBV5-4,13,TRBJ2-7
ASSPRDYQETQY,TRBV5-1,12,TRBJ2-5
ASSSRDRGGYT,TRBV7-8,11,TRBJ1-2
ASSLIAGQGTEAF,TRBV5-1,13,TRBJ1-1
ASRSGQGNQPQH,TRBV6-5,12,TRBJ1-5
ASHFAGNEQF,TRBV6-5,10,TRBJ2-1
ASSATRGWADTQY,TRBV7-9,13,TRBJ2-3
ASKFSNTGELF,TRBV6-5,11,TRBJ2-2
ASSQGHRNSPLH,TRBV5-6,12,TRBJ1-6
ASSYPTGGRETQY,TRBV6-6,13,TRBJ2-5
ASSEGNPGEQY,TRBV2,11,TRBJ2-7
ASSVLAGTYEQY,TRBV2,12,TRBJ2-7
ASRPGQGFSEQY,TRBV19,12,TRBJ2-7
ASTPGGEVSYEQY,TRBV19,13,TRBJ2-7
ASSDQTGRTQY,TRBV6-4,11,TRBJ2-3
ASSIFGSTDTQY,TRBV19,12,TRBJ2-3
ASSVSGSHYNEQF,TRBV19,13,TRBJ2-1
ASRGTGGTGELF,TRBV2,12,TRBJ2-2
ASSLQISDTQY,TRBV3-1/TRBV3-2,11,TRBJ2-3
SASRTSGERTDTQY,TRBV20-1,14,TRBJ2-3
ASSVGLMNTEAF,TRBV5-4,12,TRBJ1-1
SARASREAEKLF,TRBV20-1,12,TRBJ1-4
ASSELLAKETQY,TRBV2,12,TRBJ2-5
ASSNRLDYGYT,TRBV6-5,11,TRBJ1-2
ASSLKGRLAGVKTGELF,TRBV3-1/TRBV3-2,17,TRBJ2-2
ASSSQGLAGADTQY,TRBV7-9,14,TRBJ2-3
ASSFLGARGSPLH,TRBV28,13,TRBJ1-6
ASSLDGGYEQY,TRBV5-4,11,TRBJ2-7
ASSLEPISTNEKLF,TRBV5-1,14,TRBJ1-4
ASSRGTETDTQY,TRBV3-1/TRBV3-2,12,TRBJ2-3
ASSIGGREGGQF,TRBV19,12,TRBJ2-1
ASSTHEGLNTDTQY,TRBV9,14,TRBJ2-3